This TCR beta chain was found in a study of blood T cell repertoires in COVID-19. Study at large: The origin of the acute and convalescent COVID-19 samples was the United States, Italy and Spain.

CDR3 length: 16 amino acids. V gave up 3 bases and J gave up 5 bases, with 14 bases separating them. The germline gives CDR1 KGHSH, CDR2 LQKENI. Patients in Seattle were enrolled during active infection, then followed longitudinally. Authors' analysis steps: Amplifying reference gene primers gave estimates of nucleated cell counts. Here immunoSEQ multiplex PCR was the method, and the copy in TCRdb shows in-frame clones only, minus some. V, J and clone size are taken as reported in that table, and D and trimming were inferred from the DNA itself. The sample carries about 340,000 clones, around 87% recorded once.

Sequenced sample: peripheral blood. The gene calls are TRBV18 and TRBJ1-6; perhaps TRBD1 as D (6 bases). The receptor was isolated from a woman aged 45-60 years with COVID-19, enrolled during active disease. The CDR3 protein is CASSPYKTGDNSPLHF. In DNA form, the CDR3 reads TGTGCCAGCTCACCTTATAAGACAGGAGATAATTCACCCCTCCACTTT.